This T cell receptor (beta chain) comes out of a study of blood T cell repertoires in COVID-19. Contact with a PCR-confirmed or clinician-diagnosed COVID-19 case occurred within 2 weeks of entry. CDR1 and CDR2 (germline): LGHNT, FRNRAP. The CDR3 loop spans 16 amino acids. V lost 1 base to trimming and J lost 1 base, with 13 bases between them. Profiled with immunoSEQ multiplex PCR; TCRdb holds only in-frame clones, not every one. The sample gives around 250,000 clones, around 83% of which show up once; 5% is in the top ten. The chain recombines TRBV12-5 with TRBJ1-1; D might be TRBD1 (6 bases). This sequence was found in a man in his forties who had been exposed to COVID-19. Source material: PBMCs or T cells enriched from blood (not recorded which). CDR3 region: CASGLANGRGNTEAFF. Here the CDR3 DNA reads TGTGCTAGTGGTTTGGCTAACGGCAGGGGGAACACTGAAGCTTTCTTT.